Reported below is one T cell receptor (beta chain). The antigen remains undetermined. This entry is derived from a study of post-analysis software for immune sequencing data. Study context: Relapsing-remitting, secondary progressive and progressive-relapsing courses of multiple sclerosis were included. Study-wide results and limits: People with multiple sclerosis had a significantly lower normalized Chao1 diversity than controls did.

cDNA libraries for TCR beta contained unique molecular identifiers. TCRdb used MiXCR to reprocess the PCR reads, holding one entry per CDR3 protein. This table has over 150,000 distinct CDR3 sequences, about 36% appearing once. This CDR3 has 20 residues. V lost 0 bases to trimming and J lost 3 bases, with 27 bases between them. V usage is TRBV12-3 or TRBV12-4 and J usage is TRBJ2-7; D is perhaps TRBD1 or TRBD2 (5 bases each). This clonotype was obtained from a girl between 10 and 17 years old with multiple sclerosis. This sample comprised blood, obtained after autologous hematopoietic stem cell transplantation. In DNA form, the CDR3 reads TGTGCCAGCAGTTTAGCGCCGGGCCTTAGGCTGGGGGAAACCTACTACGAGCAGTACTTC. Translation: CASSLAPGLRLGETYYEQYF.